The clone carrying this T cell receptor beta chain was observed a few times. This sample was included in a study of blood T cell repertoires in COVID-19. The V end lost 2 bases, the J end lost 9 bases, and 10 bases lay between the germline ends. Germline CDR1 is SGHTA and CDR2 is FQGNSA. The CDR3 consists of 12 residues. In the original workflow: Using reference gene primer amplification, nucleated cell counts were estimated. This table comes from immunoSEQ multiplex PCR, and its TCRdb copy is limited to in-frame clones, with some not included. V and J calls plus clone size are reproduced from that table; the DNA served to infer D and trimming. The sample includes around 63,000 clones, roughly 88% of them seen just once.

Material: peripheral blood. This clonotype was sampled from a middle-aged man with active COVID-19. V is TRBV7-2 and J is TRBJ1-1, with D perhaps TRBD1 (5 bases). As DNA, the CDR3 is TGTGCCAGCAGCTTAAGGCAGGGTAAAGCTTTCTTT. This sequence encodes CASSLRQGKAFF.